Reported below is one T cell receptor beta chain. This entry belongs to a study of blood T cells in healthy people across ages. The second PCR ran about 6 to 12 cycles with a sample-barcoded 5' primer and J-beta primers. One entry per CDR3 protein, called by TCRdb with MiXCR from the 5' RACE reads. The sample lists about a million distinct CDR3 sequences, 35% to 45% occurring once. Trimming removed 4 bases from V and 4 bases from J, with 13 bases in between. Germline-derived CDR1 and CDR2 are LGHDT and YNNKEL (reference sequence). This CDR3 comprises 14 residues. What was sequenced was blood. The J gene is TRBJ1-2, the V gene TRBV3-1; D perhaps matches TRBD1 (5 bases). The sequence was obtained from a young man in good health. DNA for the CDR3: TGTGCCAGCAGCCCAGGGTCTGGAGTCTATGGCTACACCTTC. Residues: CASSPGSGVYGYTF.